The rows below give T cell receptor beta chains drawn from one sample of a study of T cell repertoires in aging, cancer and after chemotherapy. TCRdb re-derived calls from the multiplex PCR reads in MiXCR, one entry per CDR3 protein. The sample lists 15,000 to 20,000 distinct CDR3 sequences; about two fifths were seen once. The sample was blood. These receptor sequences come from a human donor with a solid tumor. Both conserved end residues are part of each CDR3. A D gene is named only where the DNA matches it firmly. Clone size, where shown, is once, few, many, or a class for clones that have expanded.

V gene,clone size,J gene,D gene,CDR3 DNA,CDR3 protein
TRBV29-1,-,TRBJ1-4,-,TGCAGCGTCGAGGAAACAGGGAGTGCTAATGAAAAACTGTTTTTT,CSVEETGSANEKLFF
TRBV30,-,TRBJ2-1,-,TGTGCCTGGAGTGGGGGGGAAGGTGAGCAGTTCTTC,CAWSGGEGEQFF
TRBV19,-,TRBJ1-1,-,TGTGCCAGTAGTATAGCGAGGACTGAAGCTTTCTTT,CASSIARTEAFF
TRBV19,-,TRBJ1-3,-,TGTGCCAGTACCCCTGGGACGGTAGGAAACACCATATATTTT,CASTPGTVGNTIYF
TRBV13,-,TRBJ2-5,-,TGTGCCAGCAGCCGGGGCCGCCCGGAGACCCAGTACTTC,CASSRGRPETQYF
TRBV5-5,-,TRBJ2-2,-,TGTGCCAGCAGCTTGGAAGGCGGGGAGCTGTTTTTT,CASSLEGGELFF
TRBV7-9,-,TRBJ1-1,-,TGTGCCAGCAGCTTAGCGGGGGCACTGGCGGGTGAAGCTTTCTTT,CASSLAGALAGEAFF
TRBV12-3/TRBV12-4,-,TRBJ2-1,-,TGTGCCAGCAGCCGAGAGGACCCCAGGCAGTTCTTC,CASSREDPRQFF
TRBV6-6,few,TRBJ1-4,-,TGTGCCAGCACCTACTTGGGGGGGGGTAATGAAAAACTGTTTTTT,CASTYLGGGNEKLFF
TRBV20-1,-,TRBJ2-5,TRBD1,TGCAGTGCTAAGCCGGGACAGGGAAGGGAGACCCAGTACTTC,CSAKPGQGRETQYF
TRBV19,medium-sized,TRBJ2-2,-,TGTGCCAGTAGTATGTTGGGACAATCGACCGGGGAGCTGTTTTTT,CASSMLGQSTGELFF
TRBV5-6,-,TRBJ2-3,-,TGTGCCAGCAGCCCGTCAGACGGGAGCGCAGATACGCAGTATTTT,CASSPSDGSADTQYF
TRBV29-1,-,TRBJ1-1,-,TGCAGCGTTGAGGGTTTGAACACTGAAGCTTTCTTT,CSVEGLNTEAFF
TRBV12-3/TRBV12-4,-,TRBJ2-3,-,TGTGCCAGCAGTGAAGAGAGAGATACGCAGTATTTT,CASSEERDTQYF
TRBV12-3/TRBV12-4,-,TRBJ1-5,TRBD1,TGTGCCAGCAGTTTCGGCGCCAGGGGGTCCCAGCCCCAGCATTTT,CASSFGARGSQPQHF
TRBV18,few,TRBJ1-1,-,TGTGCCAGCTCACCCCAGGGTACTGAAGCTTTCTTT,CASSPQGTEAFF
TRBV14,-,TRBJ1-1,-,TGTGCCAGCAGCCAAGCCTGGGTGACTATGAACACTGAAGCTTTCTTT,CASSQAWVTMNTEAFF
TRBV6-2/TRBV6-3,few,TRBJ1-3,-,TGTGCCAGCAGTAGTTCGCTGCCCTCTGGAAACACCATATATTTT,CASSSSLPSGNTIYF
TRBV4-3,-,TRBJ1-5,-,TGCGCCAGCAGCCAAGATTTGACGGGGCTCTCGGGTCAGCCCCAGCATTTT,CASSQDLTGLSGQPQHF
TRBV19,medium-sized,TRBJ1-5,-,TGTGCCAGTAATGTAGCGGATAGCAATCAGCCCCAGCATTTT,CASNVADSNQPQHF
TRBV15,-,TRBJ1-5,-,TGTGCCACCAGCAGAGATCGGGGGGCTCGTCAGCCCCAGCATTTT,CATSRDRGARQPQHF
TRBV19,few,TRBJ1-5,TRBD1,TGTGCCAGTAGTCCAGGACAGGTAAGCAGCAATCAGCCCCAGCATTTT,CASSPGQVSSNQPQHF
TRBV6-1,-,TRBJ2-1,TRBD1,TGTGCCAGCAGTGTTGTTGACAGGGGCCCCTACAATGAGCAGTTCTTC,CASSVVDRGPYNEQFF
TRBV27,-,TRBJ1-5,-,TGTGCCAGCAGTGCGAGGGGAGGTCAGCCCCAGCATTTT,CASSARGGQPQHF
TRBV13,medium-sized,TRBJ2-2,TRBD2,TGTGCCAGCAGCTCCCCCCTAGCGGGAGGGGTCGGGGAGCTGTTTTTT,CASSSPLAGGVGELFF
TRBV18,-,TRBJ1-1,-,TGTGCCAGCTCACTTAGGGGGGCAGGGTGGAACACTGAAGCTTTCTTT,CASSLRGAGWNTEAFF
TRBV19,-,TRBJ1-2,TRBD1,TGTGCCAGTAGTCCGACCCCCCAGGGGGCTTATGGCTACACCTTC,CASSPTPQGAYGYTF
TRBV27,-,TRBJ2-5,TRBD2,TGTGCCAGCAGACCGGGGGGAGGGCGAGAGACCCAGTACTTC,CASRPGGGRETQYF
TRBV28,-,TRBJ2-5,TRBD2,TGTGCCAGCAGAACCGGGACTAGCACGGAAGAGACCCAGTACTTC,CASRTGTSTEETQYF
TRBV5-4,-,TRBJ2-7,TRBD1,TGTGCCAGCAGCCGAGGACAGGACTACGAGCAGTACTTC,CASSRGQDYEQYF
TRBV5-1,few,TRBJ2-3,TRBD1,TGCGCCAGCAGCTTGGAGGGACAGGGCTCAGATACGCAGTATTTT,CASSLEGQGSDTQYF
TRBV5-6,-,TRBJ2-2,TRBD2,TGTGCCAGCAGCGCCGGGACTAGTGCCGGGGAGCTGTTTTTT,CASSAGTSAGELFF
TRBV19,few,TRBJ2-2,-,TGTGCCAGCCGGAACCTAGTTAACACCGGGGAGCTGTTTTTT,CASRNLVNTGELFF
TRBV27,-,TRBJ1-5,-,TGTGCCAGTCAACAGGGAAGGAGGAACAATCAGCCCCAGCATTTT,CASQQGRRNNQPQHF
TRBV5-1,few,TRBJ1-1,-,TGCGCCAGCAGCTTCGGAGGGGGGGAGACTGAAGCTTTCTTT,CASSFGGGETEAFF
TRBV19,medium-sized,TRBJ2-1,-,TGTGCCAGTAGTATAGATGGGCAGCGCTCCTACAATGAGCAGTTCTTC,CASSIDGQRSYNEQFF
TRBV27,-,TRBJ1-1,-,TGTGCCAGCAGTTTATTAGGCAGGGGCACTGAAGCTTTCTTT,CASSLLGRGTEAFF
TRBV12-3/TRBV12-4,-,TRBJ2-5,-,TGTGCCAGCAGACCACTAGGAGGGCAAGAGACCCAGTACTTC,CASRPLGGQETQYF
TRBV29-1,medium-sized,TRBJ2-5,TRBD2,TGCAGCGTTGGGACGGGGGGTCCGGGCGAGACCCAGTACTTC,CSVGTGGPGETQYF
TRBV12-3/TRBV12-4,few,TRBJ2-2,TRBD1,TGTGCCAGCCAAGCTGGACAGGGGGGGAACACCGGGGAGCTGTTTTTT,CASQAGQGGNTGELFF
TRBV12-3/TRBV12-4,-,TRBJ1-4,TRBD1,TGTGCCAGCAGCGGACAGGCACTTGCAACTAATGAAAAACTGTTTTTT,CASSGQALATNEKLFF
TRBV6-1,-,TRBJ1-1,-,TGTGCCAGCAGTGGACAGAAGAACACTGAAGCTTTCTTT,CASSGQKNTEAFF